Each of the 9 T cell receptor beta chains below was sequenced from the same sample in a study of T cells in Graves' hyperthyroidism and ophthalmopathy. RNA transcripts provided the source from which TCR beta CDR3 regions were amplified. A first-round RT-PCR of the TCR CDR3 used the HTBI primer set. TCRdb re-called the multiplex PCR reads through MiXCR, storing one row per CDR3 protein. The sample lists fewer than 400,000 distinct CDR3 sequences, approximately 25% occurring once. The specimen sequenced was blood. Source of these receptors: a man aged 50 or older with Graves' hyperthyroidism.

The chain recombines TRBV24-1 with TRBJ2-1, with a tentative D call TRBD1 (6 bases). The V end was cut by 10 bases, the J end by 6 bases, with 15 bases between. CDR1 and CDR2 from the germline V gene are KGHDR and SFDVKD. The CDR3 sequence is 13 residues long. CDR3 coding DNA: TGTGCCACTGCCCCGGGACACCTCAATGAGCAGTTCTTC. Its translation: CATAPGHLNEQFF.

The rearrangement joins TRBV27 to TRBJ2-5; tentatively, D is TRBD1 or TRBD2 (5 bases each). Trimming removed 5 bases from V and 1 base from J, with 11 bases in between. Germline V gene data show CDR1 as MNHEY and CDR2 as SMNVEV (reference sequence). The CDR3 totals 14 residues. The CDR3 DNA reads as TGTGCCAGCAGTACCCCGGGGACCCAAGAGACCCAGTACTTC. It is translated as CASSTPGTQETQYF.

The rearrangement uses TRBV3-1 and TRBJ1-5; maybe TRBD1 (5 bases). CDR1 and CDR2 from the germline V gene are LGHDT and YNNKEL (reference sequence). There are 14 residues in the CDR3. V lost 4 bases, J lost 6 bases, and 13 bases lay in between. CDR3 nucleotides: TGTGCCAGCAGCCTAGGCCGGGGCAGTCAGCCCCAGCATTTT. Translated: CASSLGRGSQPQHF. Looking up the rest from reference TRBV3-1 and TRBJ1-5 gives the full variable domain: DTAVSQTPKYLVTQMGNDKSIKCEQNLGHDTMYWYKQDSKKFLKIMFSYNNKELIINETVPNRFSPKSPDKAHLNLHINSLELGDSAVYFCASSLGRGSQPQHFGDGTRLSIL.

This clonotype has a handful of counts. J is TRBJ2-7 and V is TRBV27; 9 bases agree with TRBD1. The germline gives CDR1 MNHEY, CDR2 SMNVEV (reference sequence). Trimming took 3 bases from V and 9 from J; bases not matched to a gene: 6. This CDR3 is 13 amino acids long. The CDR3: CASSFSTGGVQYF. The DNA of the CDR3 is TGTGCCAGCAGTTTCTCGACAGGGGGAGTGCAGTACTTC.

Here the CDR3 reads CASSTGQERYGYTF. In DNA form, the CDR3 reads TGCGCCAGCAGCACTGGACAGGAGCGCTATGGCTACACCTTC. The chain carries TRBV5-1 and TRBJ1-2; 7 bases match TRBD1. The CDR3 length is 14 residues. The germline CDR1 and CDR2 sequences are SGHRS and YFSETQ. Germline trimming cut 4 bases from V and 4 bases from J; bases unmatched to any gene: 7.

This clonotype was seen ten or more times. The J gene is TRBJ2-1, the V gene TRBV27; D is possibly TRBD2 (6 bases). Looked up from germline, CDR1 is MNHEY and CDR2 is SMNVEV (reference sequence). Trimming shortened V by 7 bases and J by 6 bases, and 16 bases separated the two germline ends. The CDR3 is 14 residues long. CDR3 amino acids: CASKFGGVGNEQFF. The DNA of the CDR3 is TGTGCCAGCAAATTCGGAGGGGTAGGCAATGAGCAGTTCTTC.

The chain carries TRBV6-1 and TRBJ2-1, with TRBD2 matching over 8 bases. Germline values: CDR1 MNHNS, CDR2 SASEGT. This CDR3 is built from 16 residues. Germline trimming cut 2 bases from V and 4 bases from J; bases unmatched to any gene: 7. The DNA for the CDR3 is TGTGCCAGCAGTGAATCTCTAGCGGGCAATTACAATGAGCAGTTCTTC. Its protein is CASSESLAGNYNEQFF.

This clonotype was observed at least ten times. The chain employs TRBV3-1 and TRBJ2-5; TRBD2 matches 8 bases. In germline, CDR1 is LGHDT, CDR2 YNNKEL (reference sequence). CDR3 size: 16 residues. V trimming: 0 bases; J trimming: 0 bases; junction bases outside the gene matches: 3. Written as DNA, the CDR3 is TGTGCCAGCAGCCAAGAGGGACTAGGCTACCAAGAGACCCAGTACTTC. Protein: CASSQEGLGYQETQYF.

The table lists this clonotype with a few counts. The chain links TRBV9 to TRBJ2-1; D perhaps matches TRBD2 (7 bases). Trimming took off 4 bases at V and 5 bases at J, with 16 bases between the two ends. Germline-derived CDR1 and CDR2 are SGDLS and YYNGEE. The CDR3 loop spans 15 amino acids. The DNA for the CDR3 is TGTGCCAGCAGCCAACTTGCGGGGGCGGACAATGAGCAGTTCTTC. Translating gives CASSQLAGADNEQFF.